This is a list of T cell receptor beta chains from one sample in a study of T cells in Graves' hyperthyroidism and ophthalmopathy. TCRdb fed the multiplex PCR reads into MiXCR, producing one record per CDR3 protein. The data contain some 500,000 distinct CDR3 sequences, 13% to 15% of them singletons. What was sequenced was blood. These receptors all come from a woman under 30 with Graves' hyperthyroidism. CDR3s include the opening cysteine and the closing phenylalanine or tryptophan. The D gene is left open where the match is weak. Expanded clones get a size class; other rows say once, few or many, or leave the size out.

many,NA,TRBV6-5,14,TRBJ2-1,CASSYSGSYNEQFF,TGTGCCAGCAGTTACTCGGGATCTTACAATGAGCAGTTCTTC
NA,TRBD2,TRBV30,15,TRBJ2-3,CAWTQLAGIPDTQYF,TGTGCCTGGACCCAACTAGCGGGAATTCCAGATACGCAGTATTTT
NA,NA,TRBV6-2/TRBV6-3,16,TRBJ2-3,CASSYRGTSSTDTQYF,TGTGCCAGCAGTTACCGAGGGACTTCTAGCACAGATACGCAGTATTTT
NA,TRBD2,TRBV7-7,17,TRBJ2-2,CASSLVASGIYTGELFF,TGTGCTAGCAGCTTAGTTGCTAGCGGGATATACACCGGGGAGCTGTTTTTT
many,TRBD2,TRBV24-1,17,TRBJ2-1,CATTNTTRTRADNEQFF,TGTGCCACCACCAACACCACCCGGACTAGAGCAGACAATGAGCAGTTCTTC
many,NA,TRBV30,14,TRBJ1-2,CAWSVGVRNYGYTF,TGTGCCTGGAGTGTTGGCGTTCGTAACTATGGCTACACCTTC
NA,NA,TRBV5-4,15,TRBJ1-3,CASSSRYSSGNTIYF,TGTGCCAGCAGCAGCCGGTATAGCTCTGGAAACACCATATATTTT
many,TRBD2,TRBV3-1,15,TRBJ2-1,CASSRASGSGNEQFF,TGTGCCAGCAGCCGCGCCAGCGGGAGCGGAAATGAGCAGTTCTTC
NA,NA,TRBV7-6,16,TRBJ1-2,CASSLWPFPASYGYTF,TGTGCCAGCAGCTTATGGCCATTCCCTGCCAGCTATGGCTACACCTTC
once,NA,TRBV12-3/TRBV12-4,22,TRBJ2-3,CASSKTGTGGFWTSGDTDTQYF,TGTGCCAGCAGCAAAACCGGGACAGGGGGCTTCTGGACTAGCGGGGACACAGATACGCAGTATTTT
many,TRBD1,TRBV7-3,16,TRBJ2-1,CASSSTPTGVHNEQFF,TGTGCCAGCAGCTCCACACCGACAGGGGTACACAATGAGCAGTTCTTC
NA,TRBD2,TRBV7-9,20,TRBJ2-3,CASSWRTGLAGSGGTDTQYF,TGTGCCAGCAGCTGGCGAACGGGACTAGCGGGGAGTGGAGGCACAGATACGCAGTATTTT
many,TRBD2,TRBV7-2,15,TRBJ2-1,CASSSGGLAGNEQFF,TGTGCCAGCAGCTCTGGGGGACTAGCCGGCAATGAGCAGTTCTTC
many,NA,TRBV9,16,TRBJ2-7,CASSAYTSTDPYEQYF,TGTGCCAGCAGCGCATATACTAGTACGGATCCCTACGAGCAGTACTTC
many,NA,TRBV6-1,15,TRBJ2-7,CASTGAFTGSYEQYF,TGTGCCAGCACAGGAGCTTTCACAGGGTCCTACGAGCAGTACTTC
few,TRBD1,TRBV20-1,12,TRBJ1-6,CSAGTGDSPLHF,TGCAGTGCCGGGACAGGGGATTCACCCCTCCACTTT
NA,NA,TRBV30,14,TRBJ1-1,CAWSVPQGPSEAFF,TGTGCCTGGAGTGTACCGCAGGGGCCCTCTGAAGCTTTCTTT
NA,NA,TRBV7-2,15,TRBJ1-5,CASSLAGKGNQPQHF,TGTGCCAGCAGCTTAGCGGGAAAGGGCAATCAGCCCCAGCATTTT
few,NA,TRBV6-1,18,TRBJ1-2,CASSSMREGRLANYGYTF,TGTGCCAGCAGTTCCATGAGGGAAGGAAGATTAGCTAACTATGGCTACACCTTC
many,NA,TRBV10-3,15,TRBJ1-1,CAISGGNTKGTEAFF,TGTGCCATCAGTGGTGGGAATACAAAGGGCACTGAAGCTTTCTTT
many,TRBD2,TRBV20-1,15,TRBJ2-3,CSASGTSGKTDTQYF,TGCAGTGCGTCGGGGACTAGCGGGAAGACAGATACGCAGTATTTT
many,NA,TRBV10-3,16,TRBJ2-5,CAISDFRGAVQETQYF,TGTGCCATCAGTGATTTTAGGGGAGCGGTCCAAGAGACCCAGTACTTC
many,TRBD2,TRBV12-3/TRBV12-4,15,TRBJ2-3,CASSALAGAPDTQYF,TGTGCCAGCAGTGCTCTAGCGGGAGCTCCAGATACGCAGTATTTT
many,TRBD1,TRBV11-2,16,TRBJ1-6,CASSLDGTVYNSPLHF,TGTGCCAGCAGCTTAGATGGGACAGTCTATAATTCACCCCTCCACTTT
NA,NA,TRBV12-3/TRBV12-4,12,TRBJ2-1,CASSLMYYEQFF,TGTGCCAGCAGTTTGATGTATTATGAGCAGTTCTTC
many,TRBD1,TRBV2,16,TRBJ2-7,CASSIPWTGPSYEQYF,TGTGCCAGCAGTATCCCCTGGACAGGGCCGTCCTACGAGCAGTACTTC
many,TRBD2,TRBV11-3,15,TRBJ2-1,CASSPPGLALNEQFF,TGTGCCAGCAGCCCTCCGGGACTAGCGCTGAATGAGCAGTTCTTC
many,TRBD1,TRBV7-9,15,TRBJ1-5,CASSTDRNSNQPQHF,TGTGCCAGCAGCACGGACAGGAATAGCAATCAGCCCCAGCATTTT
many,NA,TRBV11-2,15,TRBJ2-1,CASSLGSGIPNEQFF,TGTGCCAGCAGCTTAGGTTCGGGAATCCCCAATGAGCAGTTCTTC
few,TRBD1,TRBV28,16,TRBJ2-2,CASRNRDRGPVGELFF,TGTGCCAGCAGGAACCGGGACAGGGGGCCCGTCGGGGAGCTGTTTTTT
NA,TRBD1,TRBV7-8,16,TRBJ1-2,CASSLDRGRGSYGYTF,TGTGCCAGCAGCTTAGATAGGGGGCGCGGGTCCTATGGCTACACCTTC
many,NA,TRBV2,14,TRBJ2-3,CASSPVATTDTQYF,TGTGCCAGCAGCCCGGTGGCTACAACAGATACGCAGTATTTT
many,NA,TRBV18,12,TRBJ2-3,CASSPTQDTQYF,TGTGCCAGCTCACCCACCCAAGATACGCAGTATTTT
NA,TRBD2,TRBV20-1,14,TRBJ2-1,CSAAGLAGVIEQFF,TGCAGTGCGGCGGGACTAGCGGGAGTGATTGAGCAGTTCTTC
many,NA,TRBV15,14,TRBJ2-7,CATSRGRQTYEQYF,TGTGCCACCAGCAGAGGACGACAGACCTACGAGCAGTACTTC
many,NA,TRBV11-3,12,TRBJ2-1,CASSHEYNEQFF,TGTGCCAGCAGCCACGAGTACAATGAGCAGTTCTTC
many,NA,TRBV12-3/TRBV12-4,13,TRBJ2-5,CASKKSPQETQYF,TGTGCCAGCAAAAAATCCCCCCAAGAGACCCAGTACTTC
many,NA,TRBV6-1,16,TRBJ1-1,CASSEILGRLNTEAFF,TGTGCCAGCAGTGAAATTTTAGGCAGATTGAACACTGAAGCTTTCTTT
NA,NA,TRBV3-1,13,TRBJ1-1,CASSPGAYTEAFF,TGTGCCAGCAGTCCCGGGGCCTACACTGAAGCTTTCTTT
many,NA,TRBV19,14,TRBJ2-5,CASEGSAVGGTQYF,TGTGCCAGCGAGGGCTCCGCCGTCGGAGGGACCCAGTACTTC
few,NA,TRBV7-6,13,TRBJ2-1,CASSSQGREEQFF,TGTGCCAGCAGCTCCCAAGGGCGAGAAGAGCAGTTCTTC
NA,NA,TRBV5-4,12,TRBJ1-2,CASSFRDGGYTF,TGTGCCAGCAGCTTTAGGGACGGTGGCTACACCTTC
NA,NA,TRBV6-1,14,TRBJ1-3,CASSPEVSGNTIYF,TGTGCCAGCAGTCCCGAGGTCTCTGGAAACACCATATATTTT
many,TRBD1,TRBV7-2,15,TRBJ1-6,CASSKKGARGSPLHF,TGTGCCAGCAGCAAAAAGGGGGCGCGAGGTTCACCCCTCCACTTT
many,TRBD1,TRBV20-1,13,TRBJ1-1,CSADTGVNTEAFF,TGCAGTGCTGATACAGGGGTGAACACTGAAGCTTTCTTT
NA,TRBD2,TRBV2,13,TRBJ2-7,CATRTSGYYEQYF,TGTGCCACTCGGACTAGCGGGTATTACGAGCAGTACTTC
NA,NA,TRBV20-1,11,TRBJ2-5,CSARNGETQYF,TGCAGTGCTAGAAACGGGGAGACCCAGTACTTC
many,TRBD1,TRBV3-1,14,TRBJ1-1,CASSSGGRDTEAFF,TGTGCCAGCAGCTCAGGGGGTCGGGACACTGAAGCTTTCTTT
many,NA,TRBV19,14,TRBJ1-5,CASSLGVGNQPQHF,TGTGCCAGTAGTCTAGGGGTTGGCAATCAGCCCCAGCATTTT
many,NA,TRBV6-5,15,TRBJ1-1,CASSYYRRMNTEAFF,TGTGCCAGCAGTTACTACCGGAGGATGAACACTGAAGCTTTCTTT
NA,NA,TRBV30,15,TRBJ1-5,CAWSVSGYSNQPQHF,TGTGCCTGGAGTGTATCGGGATATAGCAATCAGCCCCAGCATTTT
many,NA,TRBV28,18,TRBJ1-6,CASSLYSNLGYYNSPLHF,TGTGCCAGCAGTTTATATAGCAATCTGGGATACTATAATTCACCCCTCCACTTT
many,NA,TRBV6-5,13,TRBJ1-2,CASNLGTNYGYTF,TGTGCCAGCAATCTCGGGACCAACTATGGCTACACCTTC
NA,TRBD1,TRBV30,15,TRBJ2-7,CAWRGTGTGGGEQYF,TGTGCCTGGAGAGGAACCGGGACAGGGGGAGGCGAGCAGTACTTC